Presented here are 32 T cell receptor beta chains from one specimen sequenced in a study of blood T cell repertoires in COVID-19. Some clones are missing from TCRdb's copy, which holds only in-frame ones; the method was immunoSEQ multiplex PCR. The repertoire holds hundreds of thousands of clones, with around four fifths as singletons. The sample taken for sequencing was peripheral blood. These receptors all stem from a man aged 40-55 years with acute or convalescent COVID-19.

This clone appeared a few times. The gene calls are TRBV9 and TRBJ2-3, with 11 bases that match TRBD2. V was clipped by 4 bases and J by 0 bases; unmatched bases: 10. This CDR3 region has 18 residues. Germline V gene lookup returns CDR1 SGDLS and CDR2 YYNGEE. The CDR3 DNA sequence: TGTGCCAGCAGCCTCCGGGGACTAGCGGAACCTAGCACAGATACGCAGTATTTT. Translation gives CASSLRGLAEPSTDTQYF.

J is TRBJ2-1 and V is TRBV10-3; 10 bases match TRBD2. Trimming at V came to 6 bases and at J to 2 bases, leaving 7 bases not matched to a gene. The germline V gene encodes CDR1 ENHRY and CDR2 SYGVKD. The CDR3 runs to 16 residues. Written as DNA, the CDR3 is TGTGCCATCAGCTCCACTAGCGGGGCAACCTACAATGAGCAGTTCTTC. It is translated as CAISSTSGATYNEQFF.

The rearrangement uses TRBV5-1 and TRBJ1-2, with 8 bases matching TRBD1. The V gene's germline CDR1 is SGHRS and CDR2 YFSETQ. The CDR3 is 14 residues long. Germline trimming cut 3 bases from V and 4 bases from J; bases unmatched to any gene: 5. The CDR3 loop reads CASSSGTGVYGYTF. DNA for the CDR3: TGCGCCAGCAGCTCGGGGACAGGAGTCTATGGCTACACCTTC.

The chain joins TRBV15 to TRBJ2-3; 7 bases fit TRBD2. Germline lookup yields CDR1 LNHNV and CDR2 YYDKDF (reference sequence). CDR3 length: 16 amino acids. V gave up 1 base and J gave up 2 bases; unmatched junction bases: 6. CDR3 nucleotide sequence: TGTGCCACCAGCAGAGCCCTAGCGGAGTACACAGATACGCAGTATTTT. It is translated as CATSRALAEYTDTQYF.

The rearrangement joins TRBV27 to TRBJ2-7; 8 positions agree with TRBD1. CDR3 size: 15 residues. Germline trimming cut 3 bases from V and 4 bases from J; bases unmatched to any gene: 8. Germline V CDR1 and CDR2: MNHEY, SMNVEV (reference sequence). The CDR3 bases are TGTGCCAGCAGTTTTTCTCCCGGGACAGGTTACGAGCAGTACTTC. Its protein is CASSFSPGTGYEQYF.

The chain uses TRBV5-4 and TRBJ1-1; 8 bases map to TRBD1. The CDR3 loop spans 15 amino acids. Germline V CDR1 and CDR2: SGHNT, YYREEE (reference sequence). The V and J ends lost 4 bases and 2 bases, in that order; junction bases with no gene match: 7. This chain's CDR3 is CASSLGQGANTEAFF. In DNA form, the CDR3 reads TGTGCCAGCAGCCTGGGTCAGGGGGCAAACACTGAAGCTTTCTTT.

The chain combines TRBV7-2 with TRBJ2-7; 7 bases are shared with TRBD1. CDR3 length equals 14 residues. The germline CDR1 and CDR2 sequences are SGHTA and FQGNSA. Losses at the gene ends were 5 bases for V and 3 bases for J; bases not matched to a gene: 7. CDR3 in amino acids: CASSLTGVLYEQYF. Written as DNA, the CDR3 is TGTGCCAGCAGCCTTACAGGGGTCCTCTACGAGCAGTACTTC.

The CDR3: CASSRENTEAFF. Here the CDR3 DNA reads TGTGCCAGCAGCAGGGAGAACACTGAAGCTTTCTTT. This chain links TRBV12-3 or TRBV12-4 with TRBJ1-1, with D maybe TRBD1 (5 bases). Trimming took 6 bases from V and 1 from J, leaving 6 bases between them. The length of the CDR3 is 12 residues.

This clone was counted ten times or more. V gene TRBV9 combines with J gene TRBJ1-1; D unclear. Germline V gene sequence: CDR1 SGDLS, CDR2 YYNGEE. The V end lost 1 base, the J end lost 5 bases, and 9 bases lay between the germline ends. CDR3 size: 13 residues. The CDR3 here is CASSVSSDTEAFF. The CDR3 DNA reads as TGTGCCAGCAGCGTATCGAGCGATACTGAAGCTTTCTTT.

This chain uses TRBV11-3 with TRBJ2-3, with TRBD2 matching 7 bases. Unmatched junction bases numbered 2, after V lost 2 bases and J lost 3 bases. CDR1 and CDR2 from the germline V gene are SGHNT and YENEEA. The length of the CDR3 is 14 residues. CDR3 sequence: CASSLTSATDTQYF. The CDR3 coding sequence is TGTGCCAGCAGCTTAACTAGCGCTACAGATACGCAGTATTTT. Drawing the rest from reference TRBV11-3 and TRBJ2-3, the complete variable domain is EAGVVQSPRYKIIEKKQPVAFWCNPISGHNTLYWYLQNLGQGPELLIRYENEEAVDDSQLPKDRFSAERLKGVDSTLKIQPAELGDSAVYLCASSLTSATDTQYFGPGTRLTVL.

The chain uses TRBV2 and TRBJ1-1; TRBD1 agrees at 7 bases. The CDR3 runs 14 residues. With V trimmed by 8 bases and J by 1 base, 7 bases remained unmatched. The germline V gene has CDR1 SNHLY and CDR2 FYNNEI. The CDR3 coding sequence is TGTGCCAGCGGAGACCGACAGGGGAACACTGAAGCTTTCTTT. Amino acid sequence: CASGDRQGNTEAFF.

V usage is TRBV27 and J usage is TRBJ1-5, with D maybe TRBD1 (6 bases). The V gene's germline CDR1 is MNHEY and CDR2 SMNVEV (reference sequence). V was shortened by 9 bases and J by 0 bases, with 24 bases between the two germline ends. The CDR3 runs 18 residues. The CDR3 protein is CASKRAGDPYYSNQPQHF. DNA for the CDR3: TGTGCCAGTAAGAGAGCAGGGGATCCCTATTATAGCAATCAGCCCCAGCATTTT.

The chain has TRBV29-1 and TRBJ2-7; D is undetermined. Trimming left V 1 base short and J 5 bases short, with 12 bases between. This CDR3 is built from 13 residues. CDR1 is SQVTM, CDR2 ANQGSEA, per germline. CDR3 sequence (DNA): TGCAGCGTTGAAGGACGTTACGCGGACGAGCAGTACTTC. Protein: CSVEGRYADEQYF.

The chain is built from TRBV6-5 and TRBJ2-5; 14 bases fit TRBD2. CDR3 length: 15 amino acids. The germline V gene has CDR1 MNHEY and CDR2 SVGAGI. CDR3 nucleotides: TGTACTCATCAGGGGGGACTAGCGGGAGTAAGCCCCCAGTACTTC. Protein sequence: CTHQGGLAGVSPQYF.

Here the CDR3 DNA reads TGTGCCAGCAGCGAGAACAGGGGTGCTGAAAAACTGTTTTTT. Its translation is CASSENRGAEKLFF. The gene calls are TRBV2 and TRBJ1-4; 7 bases align to TRBD1. Germline CDR1 SNHLY, CDR2 FYNNEI. V was clipped by 6 bases and J by 7 bases; unmatched bases: 8. The CDR3 runs 14 residues.

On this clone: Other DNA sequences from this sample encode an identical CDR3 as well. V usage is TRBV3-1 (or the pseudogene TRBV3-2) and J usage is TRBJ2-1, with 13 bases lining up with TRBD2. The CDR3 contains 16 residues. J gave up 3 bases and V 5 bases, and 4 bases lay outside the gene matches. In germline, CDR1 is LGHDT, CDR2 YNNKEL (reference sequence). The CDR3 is CASSAWTSGSYNEQFF. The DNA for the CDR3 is TGTGCCAGCAGCGCCTGGACTAGCGGGAGCTACAATGAGCAGTTCTTC.

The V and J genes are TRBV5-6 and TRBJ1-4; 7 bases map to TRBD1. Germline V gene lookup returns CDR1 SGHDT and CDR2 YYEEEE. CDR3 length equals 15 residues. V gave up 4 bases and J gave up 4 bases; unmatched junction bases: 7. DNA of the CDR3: TGTGCCAGCAGCCGCCCGGGACAGCGTAATGAAAAACTGTTTTTT. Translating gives CASSRPGQRNEKLFF.

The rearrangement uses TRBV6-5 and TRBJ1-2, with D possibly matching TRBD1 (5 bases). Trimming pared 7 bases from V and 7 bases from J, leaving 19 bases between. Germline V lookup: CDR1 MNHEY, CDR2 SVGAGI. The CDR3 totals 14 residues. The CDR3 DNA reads TGTGCCAGCAACCAGGACAATCATATAGGTGGCTACACCTTC. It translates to CASNQDNHIGGYTF.

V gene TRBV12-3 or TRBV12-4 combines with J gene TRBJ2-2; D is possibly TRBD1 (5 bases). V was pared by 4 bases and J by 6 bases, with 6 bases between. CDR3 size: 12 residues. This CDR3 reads CASSSGSGELFF. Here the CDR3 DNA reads TGTGCCAGCAGTTCAGGGTCCGGGGAGCTGTTTTTT.

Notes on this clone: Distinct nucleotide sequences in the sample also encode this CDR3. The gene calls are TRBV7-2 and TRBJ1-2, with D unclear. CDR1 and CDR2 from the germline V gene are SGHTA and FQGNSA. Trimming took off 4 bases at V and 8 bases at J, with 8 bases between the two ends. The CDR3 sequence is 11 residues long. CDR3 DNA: TGTGCCAGCAGCTCACTCGGGGGCTACACCTTC. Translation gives CASSSLGGYTF.

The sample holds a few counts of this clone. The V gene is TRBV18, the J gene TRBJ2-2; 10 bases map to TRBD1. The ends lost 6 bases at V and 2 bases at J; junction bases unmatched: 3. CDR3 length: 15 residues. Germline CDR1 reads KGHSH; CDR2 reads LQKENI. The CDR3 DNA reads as TGTGCCAGCTCTGGGACAGGGGTTAACACCGGGGAGCTGTTTTTT. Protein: CASSGTGVNTGELFF.

CDR3 sequence reads: CASSIGLGSTSNEKLFF. CDR3 DNA: TGTGCCAGTAGTATAGGATTGGGCAGTACGTCTAATGAAAAACTGTTTTTT. The rearrangement links TRBV19 to TRBJ1-4; D gene unclear. CDR1 LNHDA and CDR2 SQIVND come from the germline V gene (reference sequence). The CDR3 is made up of 17 amino acids. V lost 1 base and J 3 bases, leaving 15 bases between the germline ends.

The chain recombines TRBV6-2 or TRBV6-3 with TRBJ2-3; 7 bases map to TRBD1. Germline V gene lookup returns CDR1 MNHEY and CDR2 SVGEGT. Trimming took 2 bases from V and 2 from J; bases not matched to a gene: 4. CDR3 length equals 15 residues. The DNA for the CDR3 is TGTGCCAGCAGTTACGCCGGGACAGCCACAGATACGCAGTATTTT. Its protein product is CASSYAGTATDTQYF.

The CDR3 region is CASSPRPLAGGPETGELFF. CDR3 coding DNA: TGTGCCAGCTCACCGCGCCCGCTAGCGGGAGGTCCCGAGACCGGGGAGCTGTTTTTT. This chain uses TRBV18 with TRBJ2-2; 11 nucleotides line up with TRBD2. The CDR3 extends over 19 amino acids. Trimming cost V 3 bases and J 5 bases; bases outside gene matches: 14. The germline V gene encodes CDR1 KGHSH and CDR2 LQKENI. Drawing the rest from reference TRBV18 and TRBJ2-2, the complete variable domain is NAGVMQNPRHLVRRRGQEARLRCSPMKGHSHVYWYRQLPEEGLKFMVYLQKENIIDESGMPKERFSAEFPKEGPSILRIQQVVRGDSAAYFCASSPRPLAGGPETGELFFGEGSRLTVL.

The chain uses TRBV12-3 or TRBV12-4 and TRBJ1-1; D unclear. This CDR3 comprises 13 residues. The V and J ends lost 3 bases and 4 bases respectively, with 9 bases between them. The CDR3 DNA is TGTGCCAGCAGTTTTACCTCGGGCACTGAAGCTTTCTTT. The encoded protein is CASSFTSGTEAFF.

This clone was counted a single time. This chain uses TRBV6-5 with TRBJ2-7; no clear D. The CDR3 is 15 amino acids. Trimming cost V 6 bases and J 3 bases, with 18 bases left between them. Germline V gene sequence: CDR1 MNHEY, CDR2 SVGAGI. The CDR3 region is CASRTPGSIYYEQYF. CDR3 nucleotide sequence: TGTGCCAGCAGAACCCCCGGGTCTATTTACTACGAGCAGTACTTC.

The CDR3 DNA sequence: TGTGCCAGCAGGGACGAGCCGGGACAGATAAGAGATACGCAGTATTTT. As protein: CASRDEPGQIRDTQYF. The chain recombines TRBV2 with TRBJ2-3, with 7 bases lining up with TRBD1. This CDR3 has 16 residues. The J segment lost 5 bases and the V segment lost 6 bases, leaving 14 bases of the junction unmatched. Per germline, CDR1 SNHLY and CDR2 FYNNEI. The whole variable domain, filled in from reference TRBV2 and TRBJ2-3, reads EPEVTQTPSHQVTQMGQEVILRCVPISNHLYFYWYRQILGQKVEFLVSFYNNEISEKSEIFDDQFSVERPDGSNFTLKIRSTKLEDSAMYFCASRDEPGQIRDTQYFGPGTRLTVL.

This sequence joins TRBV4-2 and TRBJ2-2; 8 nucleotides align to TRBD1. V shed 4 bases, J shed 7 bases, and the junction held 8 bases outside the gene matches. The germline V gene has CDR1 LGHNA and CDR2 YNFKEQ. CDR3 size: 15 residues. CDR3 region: CASSRPGQGHGELFF. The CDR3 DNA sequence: TGTGCCAGCAGCCGACCAGGACAGGGCCACGGGGAGCTGTTTTTT.

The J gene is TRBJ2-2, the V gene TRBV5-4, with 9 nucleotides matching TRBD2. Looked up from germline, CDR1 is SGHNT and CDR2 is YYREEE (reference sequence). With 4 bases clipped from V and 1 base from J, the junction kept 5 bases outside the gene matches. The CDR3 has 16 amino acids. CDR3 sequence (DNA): TGTGCCAGCAGCCCCCAGACTAGCGGGAACACCGGGGAGCTGTTTTTT. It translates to CASSPQTSGNTGELFF.

The CDR3 reads CASSSGGPRSGNTIYF. CDR3 sequence (DNA): TGCGCCAGCAGCTCGGGAGGACCGCGCTCTGGAAACACCATATATTTT. The V gene is TRBV5-1, the J gene TRBJ1-3; D ambiguous. Trimming pared 3 bases from V and 0 bases from J, leaving 13 bases between. The CDR3 runs 16 residues. The germline CDR1 and CDR2 sequences are SGHRS and YFSETQ.

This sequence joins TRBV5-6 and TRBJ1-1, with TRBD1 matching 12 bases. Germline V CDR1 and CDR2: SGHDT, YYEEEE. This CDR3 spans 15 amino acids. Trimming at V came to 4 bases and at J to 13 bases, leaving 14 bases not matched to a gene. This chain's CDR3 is CASSPRVGTGGVNFF. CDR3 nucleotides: TGTGCCAGCAGCCCTCGTGTCGGGACAGGGGGCGTTAATTTCTTT. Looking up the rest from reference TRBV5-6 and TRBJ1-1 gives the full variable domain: DAGVTQSPTHLIKTRGQQVTLRCSPKSGHDTVSWYQQALGQGPQFIFQYYEEEERQRGNFPDRFSGHQFPNYSSELNVNALLLGDSALYLCASSPRVGTGGVNFFGQGTRLTVV.

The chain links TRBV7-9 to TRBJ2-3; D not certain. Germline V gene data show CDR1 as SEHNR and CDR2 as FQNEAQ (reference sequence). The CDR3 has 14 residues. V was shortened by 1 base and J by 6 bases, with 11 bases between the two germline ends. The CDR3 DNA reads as TGTGCCAGCAGCTTAGGGCCGTTCCCCGATACGCAGTATTTT. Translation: CASSLGPFPDTQYF.